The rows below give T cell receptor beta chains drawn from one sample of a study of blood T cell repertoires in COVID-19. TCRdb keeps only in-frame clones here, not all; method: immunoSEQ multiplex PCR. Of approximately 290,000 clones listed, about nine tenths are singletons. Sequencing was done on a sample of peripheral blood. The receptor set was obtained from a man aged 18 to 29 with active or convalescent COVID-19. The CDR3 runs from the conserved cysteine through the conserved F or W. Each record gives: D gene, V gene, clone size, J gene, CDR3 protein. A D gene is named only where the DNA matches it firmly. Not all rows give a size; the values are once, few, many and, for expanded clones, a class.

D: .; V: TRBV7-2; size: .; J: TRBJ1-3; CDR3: CASSPSRWLEAGNTIYF
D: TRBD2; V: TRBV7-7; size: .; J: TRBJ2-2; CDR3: CASRELAGTVTGELFF
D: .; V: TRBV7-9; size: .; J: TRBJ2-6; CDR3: CASSPELSGANVLTF
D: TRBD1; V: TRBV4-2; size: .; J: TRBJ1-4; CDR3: CASSQQLQGEKLFF
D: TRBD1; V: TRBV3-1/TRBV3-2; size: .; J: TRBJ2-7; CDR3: CASSTRLTGVASETRPEQYF
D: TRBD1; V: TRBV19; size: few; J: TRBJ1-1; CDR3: CASSPGGTEAFF
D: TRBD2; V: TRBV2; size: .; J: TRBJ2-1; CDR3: CASSALLAGAPYNEQFF
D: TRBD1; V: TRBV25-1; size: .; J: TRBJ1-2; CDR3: CASSDPDRAPSLKGGYTF
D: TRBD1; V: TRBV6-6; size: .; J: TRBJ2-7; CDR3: CASNPDRAYEQYF
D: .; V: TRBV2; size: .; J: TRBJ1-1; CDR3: CASSGPWGGGNTEAFF
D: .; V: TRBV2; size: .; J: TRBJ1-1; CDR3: CAIRARALDTEAFF
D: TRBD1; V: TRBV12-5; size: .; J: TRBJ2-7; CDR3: CASGFSMTGSSYEQYF
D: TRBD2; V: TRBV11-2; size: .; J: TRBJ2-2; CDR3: CASSPSHGDPSGRTGELFF
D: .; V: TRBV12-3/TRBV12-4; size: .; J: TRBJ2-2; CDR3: CASGSRETGELFF
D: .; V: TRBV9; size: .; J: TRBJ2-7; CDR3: CASSVLAGSNEQYF
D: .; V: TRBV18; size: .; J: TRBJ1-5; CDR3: CASSQTSPPQHF
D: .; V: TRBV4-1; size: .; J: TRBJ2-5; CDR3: CASSQDYGDSRTETQYF
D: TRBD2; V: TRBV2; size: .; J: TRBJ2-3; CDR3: CASSVGGRADTQYF
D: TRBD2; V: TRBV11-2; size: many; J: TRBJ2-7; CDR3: CASSLIASGPYEQYF
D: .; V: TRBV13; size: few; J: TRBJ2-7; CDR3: CASSKGFYEQYF
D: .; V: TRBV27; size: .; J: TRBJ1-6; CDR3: CASSFWRADKNSPLHF
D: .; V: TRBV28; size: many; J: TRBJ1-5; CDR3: CASSPYRQPQHF
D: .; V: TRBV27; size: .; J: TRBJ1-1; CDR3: CASRDSYGTEAFF
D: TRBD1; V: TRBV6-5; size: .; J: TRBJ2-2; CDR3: CATGTGMTGELFF
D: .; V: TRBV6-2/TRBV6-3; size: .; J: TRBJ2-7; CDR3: CASSLGRANYYEQYF
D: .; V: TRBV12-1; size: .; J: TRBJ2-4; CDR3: CASSMLAKNIQYF
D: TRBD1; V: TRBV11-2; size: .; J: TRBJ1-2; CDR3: CASRGRDRGDYGYTF
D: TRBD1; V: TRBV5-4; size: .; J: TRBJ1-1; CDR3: CASSLGGQVEAFF
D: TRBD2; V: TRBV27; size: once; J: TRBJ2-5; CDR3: CASSLLSSGRQETQYF
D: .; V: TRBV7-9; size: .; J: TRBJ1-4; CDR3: CASSQRWEKLFF
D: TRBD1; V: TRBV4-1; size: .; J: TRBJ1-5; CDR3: CASSPLGQGNSNQPQHF
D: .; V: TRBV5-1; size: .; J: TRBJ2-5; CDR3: CASSLGAGQQETQYF
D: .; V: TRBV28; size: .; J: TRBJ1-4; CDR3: CASSFPGDGSATNEKLFF
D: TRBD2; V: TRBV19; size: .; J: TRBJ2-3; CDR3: CASTVRGGTDTQYF
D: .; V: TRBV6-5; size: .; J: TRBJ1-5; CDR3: CASTAGGSNQPQHF
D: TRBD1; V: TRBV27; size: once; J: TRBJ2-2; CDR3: CASRSGTVNTGELFF
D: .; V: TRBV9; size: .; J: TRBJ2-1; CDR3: CASSFYQGSYNEQFF
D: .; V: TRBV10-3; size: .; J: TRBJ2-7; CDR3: CAISESFDSTYEQYF
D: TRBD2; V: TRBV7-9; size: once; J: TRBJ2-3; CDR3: CASSLSWLAGEDTQYF
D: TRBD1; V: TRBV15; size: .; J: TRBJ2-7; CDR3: CATSIGQGDEQYF
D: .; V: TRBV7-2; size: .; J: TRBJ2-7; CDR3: CASSLSRNYEQYF
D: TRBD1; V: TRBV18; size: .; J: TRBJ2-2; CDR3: CASSLDRGPNTGELFF
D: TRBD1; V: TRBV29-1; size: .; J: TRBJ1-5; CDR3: CSVRTGGNQPQHF
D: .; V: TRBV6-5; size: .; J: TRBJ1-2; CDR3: CASSYSSGGYGYTF
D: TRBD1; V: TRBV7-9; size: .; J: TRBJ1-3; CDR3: CASSSLGQGGNTIYF
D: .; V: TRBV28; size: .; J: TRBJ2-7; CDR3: CASSSNFIPSYEQYF
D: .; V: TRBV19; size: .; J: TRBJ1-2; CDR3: CASSPRGIGINGYTF
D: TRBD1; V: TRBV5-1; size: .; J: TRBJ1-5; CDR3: CAIPGQRSYSNQPQHF
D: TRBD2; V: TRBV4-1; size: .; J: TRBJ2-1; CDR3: CASRALAGGLGNEQFF
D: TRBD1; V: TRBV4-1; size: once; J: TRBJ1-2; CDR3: CASSQPRGVNYGYTF
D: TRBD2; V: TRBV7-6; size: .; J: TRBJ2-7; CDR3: CASSVGPAGGAKSYEQYF
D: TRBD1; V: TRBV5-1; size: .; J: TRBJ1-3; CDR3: CASSSGGTGNTIYF
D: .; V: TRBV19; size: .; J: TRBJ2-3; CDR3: CASSIRPGGGGTDTQYF